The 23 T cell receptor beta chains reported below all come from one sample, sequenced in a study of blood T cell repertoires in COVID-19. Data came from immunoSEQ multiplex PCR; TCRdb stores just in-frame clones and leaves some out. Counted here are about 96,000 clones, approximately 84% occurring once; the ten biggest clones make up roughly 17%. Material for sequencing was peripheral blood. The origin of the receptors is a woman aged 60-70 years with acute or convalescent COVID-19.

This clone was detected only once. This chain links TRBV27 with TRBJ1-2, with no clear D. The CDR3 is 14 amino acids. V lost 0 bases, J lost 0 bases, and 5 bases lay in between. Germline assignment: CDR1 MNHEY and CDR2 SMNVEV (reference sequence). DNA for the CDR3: TGTGCCAGCAGTTTATCCGCGGCTAACTATGGCTACACCTTC. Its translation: CASSLSAANYGYTF.

The CDR3 spells CASHRESNYGYTF. CDR3 bases: TGTGCCAGCCACAGGGAATCTAACTATGGCTACACCTTC. The chain uses TRBV2 and TRBJ1-2; possible D gene TRBD1, 6 bases. The germline V gene encodes CDR1 SNHLY and CDR2 FYNNEI. This CDR3 region has 13 residues. Trimming removed 8 bases at V and 0 bases at J, with 10 bases between.

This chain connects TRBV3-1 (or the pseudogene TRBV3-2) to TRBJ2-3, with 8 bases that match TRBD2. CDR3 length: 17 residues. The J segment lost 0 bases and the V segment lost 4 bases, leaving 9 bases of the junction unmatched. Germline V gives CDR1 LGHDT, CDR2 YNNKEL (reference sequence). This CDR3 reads CASSLGMAGGSTDTQYF. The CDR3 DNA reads TGTGCCAGCAGCCTCGGGATGGCGGGGGGAAGCACAGATACGCAGTATTTT.

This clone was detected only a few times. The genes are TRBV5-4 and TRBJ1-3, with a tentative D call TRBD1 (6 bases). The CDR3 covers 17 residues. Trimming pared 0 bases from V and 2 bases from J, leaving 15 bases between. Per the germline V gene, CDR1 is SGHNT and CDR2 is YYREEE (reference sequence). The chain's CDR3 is CASSLVLGGGAGNTIYF. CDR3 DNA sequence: TGTGCCAGCAGCTTGGTTCTGGGAGGGGGAGCTGGAAACACCATATATTTT.

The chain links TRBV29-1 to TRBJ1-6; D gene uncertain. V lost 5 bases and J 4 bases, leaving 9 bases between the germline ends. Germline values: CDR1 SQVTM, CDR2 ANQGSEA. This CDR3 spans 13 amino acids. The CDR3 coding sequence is TGCAGCGTTCGTGCAGGATATAATTCACCCCTCCACTTT. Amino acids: CSVRAGYNSPLHF.

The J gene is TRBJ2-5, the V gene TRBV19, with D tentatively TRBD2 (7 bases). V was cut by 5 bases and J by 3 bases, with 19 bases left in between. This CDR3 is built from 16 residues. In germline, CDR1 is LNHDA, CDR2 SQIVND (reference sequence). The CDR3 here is CASSPGGSMEKETQYF. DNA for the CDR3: TGTGCCAGTAGTCCGGGGGGCTCCATGGAAAAAGAGACCCAGTACTTC.

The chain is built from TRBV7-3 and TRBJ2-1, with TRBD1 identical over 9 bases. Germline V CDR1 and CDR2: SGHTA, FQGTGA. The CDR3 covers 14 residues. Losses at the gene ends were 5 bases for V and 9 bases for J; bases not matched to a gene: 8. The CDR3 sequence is CASSLGTGWAEQFF. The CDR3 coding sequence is TGTGCCAGCAGCCTCGGGACAGGGTGGGCTGAGCAGTTCTTC.

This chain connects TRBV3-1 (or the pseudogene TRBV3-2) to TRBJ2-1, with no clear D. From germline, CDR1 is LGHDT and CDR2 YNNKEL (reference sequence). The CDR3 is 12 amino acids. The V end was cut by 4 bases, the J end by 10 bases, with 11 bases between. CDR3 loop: CASSLIAGEQFF. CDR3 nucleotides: TGTGCCAGCAGCCTTATAGCCGGAGAGCAGTTCTTC.

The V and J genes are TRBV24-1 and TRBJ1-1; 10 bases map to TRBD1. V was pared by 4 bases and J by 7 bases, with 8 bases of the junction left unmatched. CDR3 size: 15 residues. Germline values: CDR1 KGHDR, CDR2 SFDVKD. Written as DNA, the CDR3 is TGTGCCACCAGTGACGACAGGGGGCGGACCGTTGAAGCTTTCTTT. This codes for CATSDDRGRTVEAFF.

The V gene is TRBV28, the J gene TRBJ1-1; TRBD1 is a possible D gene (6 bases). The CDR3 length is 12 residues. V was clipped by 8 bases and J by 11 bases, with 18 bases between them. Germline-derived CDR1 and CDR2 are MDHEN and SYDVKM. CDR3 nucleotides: TGTGCCAGCGGGCTAAACAGGGTAAGGGCTTTCTTT. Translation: CASGLNRVRAFF.

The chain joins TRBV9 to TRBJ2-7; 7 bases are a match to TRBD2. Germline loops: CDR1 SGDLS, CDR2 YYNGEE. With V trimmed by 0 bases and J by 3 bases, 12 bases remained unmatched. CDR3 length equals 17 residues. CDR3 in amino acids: CASSVALEGTKGYEQYF. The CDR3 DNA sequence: TGTGCCAGCAGCGTAGCACTAGAAGGGACTAAAGGCTACGAGCAGTACTTC.

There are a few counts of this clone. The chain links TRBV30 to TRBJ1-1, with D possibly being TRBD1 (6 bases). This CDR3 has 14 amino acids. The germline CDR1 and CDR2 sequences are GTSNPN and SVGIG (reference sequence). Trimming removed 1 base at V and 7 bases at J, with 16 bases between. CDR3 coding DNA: TGTGCCTGGAGTGCGGACAGTTACTCCTATGAAGCTTTCTTT. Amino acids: CAWSADSYSYEAFF.

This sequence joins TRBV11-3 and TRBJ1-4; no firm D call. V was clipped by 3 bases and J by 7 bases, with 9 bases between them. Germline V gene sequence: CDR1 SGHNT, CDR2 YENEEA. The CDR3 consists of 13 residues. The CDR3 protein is CASSFQAPEKLFF. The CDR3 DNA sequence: TGTGCCAGCAGCTTCCAGGCGCCTGAAAAACTGTTTTTT.

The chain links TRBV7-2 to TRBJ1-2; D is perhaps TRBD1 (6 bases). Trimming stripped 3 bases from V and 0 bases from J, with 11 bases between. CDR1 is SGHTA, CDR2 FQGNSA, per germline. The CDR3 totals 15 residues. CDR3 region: CASSLDSQANYGYTF. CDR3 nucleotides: TGTGCCAGCAGCTTGGACAGTCAAGCTAACTATGGCTACACCTTC.

The CDR3 here is CASRFGQGGHNEQFF. The CDR3 coding sequence is TGTGCCAGCAGATTCGGACAGGGGGGACACAATGAGCAGTTCTTC. The chain recombines TRBV6-5 with TRBJ2-1; 10 nucleotides line up with TRBD1. The CDR3 spans 15 residues. Trimming at V came to 6 bases and at J to 5 bases, leaving 7 bases not matched to a gene. CDR1 is MNHEY, CDR2 SVGAGI, per germline.

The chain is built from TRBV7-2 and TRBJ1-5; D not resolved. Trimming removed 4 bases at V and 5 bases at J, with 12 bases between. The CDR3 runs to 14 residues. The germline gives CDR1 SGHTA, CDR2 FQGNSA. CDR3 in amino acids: CASSWSGEDQPQHF. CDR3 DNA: TGTGCCAGCAGCTGGAGTGGGGAGGATCAGCCCCAGCATTTT. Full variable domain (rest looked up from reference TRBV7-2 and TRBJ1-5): GAGVSQSPSNKVTEKGKDVELRCDPISGHTALYWYRQSLGQGLEFLIYFQGNSAPDKSGLPSDRFSAERTGGSVSTLTIQRTQQEDSAVYLCASSWSGEDQPQHFGDGTRLSIL.

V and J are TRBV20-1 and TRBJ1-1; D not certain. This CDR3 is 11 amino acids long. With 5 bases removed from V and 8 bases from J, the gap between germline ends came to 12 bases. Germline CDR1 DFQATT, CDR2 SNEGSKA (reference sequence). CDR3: CSAPLNEEAFF. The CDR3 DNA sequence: TGCAGTGCTCCCCTGAATGAGGAAGCTTTCTTT.

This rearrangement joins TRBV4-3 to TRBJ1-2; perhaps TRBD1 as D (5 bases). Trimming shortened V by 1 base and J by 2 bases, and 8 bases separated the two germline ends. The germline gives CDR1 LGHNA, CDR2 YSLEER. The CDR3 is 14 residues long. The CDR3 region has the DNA TGCGCCAGCAGCCAAGGGGGGGGGAACTATGGCTACACCTTC. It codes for CASSQGGGNYGYTF.

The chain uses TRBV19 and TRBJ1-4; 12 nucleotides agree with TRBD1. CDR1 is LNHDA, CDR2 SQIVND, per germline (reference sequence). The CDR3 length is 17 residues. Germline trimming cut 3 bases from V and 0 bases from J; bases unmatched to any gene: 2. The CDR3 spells CASSIGTGGATNEKLFF. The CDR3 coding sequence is TGTGCCAGTAGTATTGGGACAGGGGGCGCAACTAATGAAAAACTGTTTTTT.

The chain's CDR3 is CASSHPSGTGGGGANVLTF. CDR3 DNA sequence: TGTGCCAGCAGCCATCCTTCGGGAACAGGGGGCGGTGGGGCCAACGTCCTGACTTTC. This rearrangement joins TRBV3-1 (or the pseudogene TRBV3-2) to TRBJ2-6, with TRBD1 identical over 9 bases. Looked up from germline, CDR1 is LGHDT and CDR2 is YNNKEL (reference sequence). V was pared by 3 bases and J by 3 bases, with 12 bases of the junction left unmatched. This CDR3 is 19 amino acids long.

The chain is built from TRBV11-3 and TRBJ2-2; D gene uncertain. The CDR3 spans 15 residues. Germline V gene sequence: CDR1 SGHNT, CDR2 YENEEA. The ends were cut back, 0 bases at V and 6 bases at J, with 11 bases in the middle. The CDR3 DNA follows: TGTGCCAGCAGCTTAGATCGAGGTGTAGCCGGGGAGCTGTTTTTT. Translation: CASSLDRGVAGELFF.

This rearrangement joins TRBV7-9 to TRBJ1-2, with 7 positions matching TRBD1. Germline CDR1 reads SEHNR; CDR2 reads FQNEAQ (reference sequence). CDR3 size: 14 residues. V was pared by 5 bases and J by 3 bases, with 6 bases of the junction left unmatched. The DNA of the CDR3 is TGTGCCAGCAGCCCTCGACAGGGCCACTATGGCTACACCTTC. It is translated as CASSPRQGHYGYTF.

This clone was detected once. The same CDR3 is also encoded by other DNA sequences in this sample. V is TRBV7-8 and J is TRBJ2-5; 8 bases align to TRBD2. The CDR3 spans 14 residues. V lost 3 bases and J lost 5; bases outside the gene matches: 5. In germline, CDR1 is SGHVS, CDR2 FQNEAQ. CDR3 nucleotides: TGTGCCAGCAGCTTGCGGGGGGCCGGGGAGACCCAGTACTTC. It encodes CASSLRGAGETQYF.